The rows below give T cell receptor beta chains drawn from one sample of a study of TIL therapy for anti-PD-1-resistant metastatic lung cancer. The data were produced by immunoSEQ multiplex PCR, yet TCRdb's version contains in-frame clones alone and is incomplete. The sample consists of 13,000 or so clones, about 70% of them appearing once. The input for sequencing was tumor tissue, taken at baseline. These TCRs come from a woman aged 25 to 80 with non-small cell lung cancer. Each CDR3 is given with its conserved first and last residue. D genes are given only for firm matches.

D: NA
J: TRBJ2-6
V: TRBV28
DNA: NA
CDR3: CASIQGGSTFGANVLTF

D: TRBD1
J: TRBJ1-2
V: TRBV6-1
DNA: TGTGCCAGCAGTGTGGGAGGGGGCTGGGGCTACACCTTC
CDR3: CASSVGGGWGYTF

D: NA
J: TRBJ1-4
V: TRBV10-2
DNA: TGCGCCAGCAGTGCGACAGCCTCCAAGTGGAAACTGTTTTTT
CDR3: CASSATASKWKLFF

D: NA
J: TRBJ2-5
V: TRBV7-6
DNA: TGTGCCAGCAGCCGGGACTGGCAAGAGACCCAGTACTTC
CDR3: CASSRDWQETQYF

D: NA
J: TRBJ2-1
V: TRBV9
DNA: TGTGCCAGCAGCCCTTCTAGCAGGGGTGGTGAGCAGTTCTTC
CDR3: CASSPSSRGGEQFF

D: TRBD2
J: TRBJ2-5
V: TRBV9
DNA: TGTGCCAGCAGCGTAGACTCCGGGACGGGAGGAGAGACCCAGTACTTC
CDR3: CASSVDSGTGGETQYF

D: NA
J: TRBJ2-3
V: TRBV11-1
DNA: TGTGCCAGCAGCCCGGTAGGAAGTAACACAGATACGCAGTATTTT
CDR3: CASSPVGSNTDTQYF

D: TRBD1
J: TRBJ2-7
V: TRBV7-2
DNA: TGTGCCAGCAGCTCGGGACAGGGTGAGGGCGAGCAGTACTTC
CDR3: CASSSGQGEGEQYF

D: TRBD2
J: TRBJ2-7
V: TRBV7-4
DNA: TGTGCCAGCAGCTTGGTACTAGCGGGGGGGCTCTACGAGCAGTACTTC
CDR3: CASSLVLAGGLYEQYF

D: NA
J: TRBJ1-1
V: TRBV20-1
DNA: TGCAGTGCTAGAGGGGTTGCTTTCTTT
CDR3: CSARGVAFF

D: TRBD1
J: TRBJ2-7
V: TRBV25-1
DNA: TGTGCCAGCAGTGAATGGGACAGGGGAGCGAACGAGCAGTACTTC
CDR3: CASSEWDRGANEQYF

D: NA
J: TRBJ2-3
V: TRBV5-4
DNA: TGTGCCAGCAGCTTGGCTGAGACTCGCAAGGATACGCAGTATTTT
CDR3: CASSLAETRKDTQYF

D: NA
J: TRBJ2-7
V: TRBV6-1
DNA: TGTGCCAGCACGGAGTCAGGGAGGAACGAGCAGTACTTC
CDR3: CASTESGRNEQYF

D: NA
J: TRBJ1-2
V: TRBV18
DNA: TGTGCCAGCTCACCACCGAACAGGGATAACTATGGCTACACCTTC
CDR3: CASSPPNRDNYGYTF

D: TRBD2
J: TRBJ2-1
V: TRBV6-5
DNA: TGTGCCAGCACCGGACTAGCGGGAGAGGATGAGCAGTTCTTC
CDR3: CASTGLAGEDEQFF

D: TRBD2
J: TRBJ2-7
V: TRBV6-5
DNA: TGTGCCAGCAGTTACCTTCGAAGGACTAGCGGGAACGAGCAGTACTTC
CDR3: CASSYLRRTSGNEQYF

D: NA
J: TRBJ2-7
V: TRBV6-7
DNA: TGTGCCAGCATACTCATCCACGTGACCTACGAGCAGTACTTC
CDR3: CASILIHVTYEQYF

D: NA
J: TRBJ1-1
V: TRBV4-1
DNA: TGCGCCAGCGGGAGGGGGACTGAAGCTTTCTTT
CDR3: CASGRGTEAFF